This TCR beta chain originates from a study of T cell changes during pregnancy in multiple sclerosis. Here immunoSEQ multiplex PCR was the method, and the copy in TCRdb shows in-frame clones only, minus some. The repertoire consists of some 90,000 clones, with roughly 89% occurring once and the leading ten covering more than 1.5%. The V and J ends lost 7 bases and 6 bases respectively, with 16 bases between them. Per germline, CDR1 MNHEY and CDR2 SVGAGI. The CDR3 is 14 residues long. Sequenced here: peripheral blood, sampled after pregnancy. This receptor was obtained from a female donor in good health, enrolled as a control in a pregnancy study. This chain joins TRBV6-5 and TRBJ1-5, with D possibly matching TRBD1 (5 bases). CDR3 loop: CASTLRGGIQPQHF. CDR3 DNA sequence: TGTGCCAGCACCCTGCGCGGGGGAATTCAGCCCCAGCATTTT.